The rows below give T cell receptor beta chains drawn from one sample of a study of Graves' ophthalmopathy and Graves' hyperthyroidism. MiXCR was run by TCRdb on the multiplex PCR reads, yielding one entry per CDR3 protein. The repertoire holds 150,000 to 200,000 distinct CDR3 sequences, with 37% as singletons. The sample was peripheral blood. The receptor set was obtained from a woman in her thirties or forties with Graves' ophthalmopathy. CDR3s include the opening cysteine and the closing phenylalanine or tryptophan. A D gene is named only where the DNA matches it firmly. Only part of the rows carry a size: once, few, many, or a class if the clone is expanded.

TRBV28	TRBJ1-6	.	TRBD1	CASLTGPHSPLHF	TGTGCCAGCCTGACAGGGCCTCATTCACCCCTCCACTTT
TRBV3-1	TRBJ1-6	many	TRBD1	CASSQGQGVKSPLHF	TGTGCCAGCAGCCAAGGACAGGGGGTTAAATCACCCCTCCACTTT
TRBV6-1	TRBJ1-1	.	TRBD1	CASSPGQGNTEAFF	TGTGCCAGCAGTCCCGGACAGGGGAACACTGAAGCTTTCTTT
TRBV2	TRBJ1-5	.	.	CASSDRWNQPQHF	TGTGCCAGCAGTGACCGGTGGAATCAGCCCCAGCATTTT
TRBV6-1	TRBJ1-6	.	.	CASTGVANSPLHF	TGTGCCAGCACAGGGGTCGCGAATTCACCCCTCCACTTT
TRBV12-3/TRBV12-4	TRBJ2-5	.	.	CATGVSETQYF	TGTGCCACCGGGGTGTCAGAGACCCAGTACTTC
TRBV12-3/TRBV12-4	TRBJ2-5	many	.	CASSFGGGETQYF	TGTGCCAGCAGTTTCGGAGGCGGAGAGACCCAGTACTTC
TRBV7-9	TRBJ1-5	many	.	CASSLGDTGNQPQHF	TGTGCCAGCAGCTTAGGCGACACAGGGAATCAGCCCCAGCATTTT
TRBV12-3/TRBV12-4	TRBJ2-7	many	.	CASSYRYEQYF	TGTGCCAGCAGTTACCGATACGAGCAGTACTTC
TRBV6-5	TRBJ2-7	many	.	CASSTRTRGYF	TGTGCCAGCAGTACCCGAACACGGGGATACTTC
TRBV12-5	TRBJ1-2	many	.	CASGLAAAFYGYTF	TGTGCTAGTGGTTTGGCGGCAGCTTTCTATGGCTACACCTTC
TRBV28	TRBJ2-1	many	TRBD1	CASETGGSYNEQFF	TGTGCCAGCGAAACAGGGGGCTCCTACAATGAGCAGTTCTTC
TRBV6-1	TRBJ2-7	many	TRBD1	CASSVRRDSIYEQYF	TGTGCCAGCAGTGTCCGCCGGGACAGCATCTACGAGCAGTACTTC
TRBV6-5	TRBJ1-2	.	TRBD1	CASSYSEGADYGYTF	TGTGCCAGCAGTTACTCGGAGGGGGCAGACTATGGCTACACCTTC
TRBV15	TRBJ2-5	many	TRBD1	CATSSRDSQETQYF	TGTGCCACCAGCAGCCGGGACAGCCAAGAGACCCAGTACTTC
TRBV12-5	TRBJ2-5	.	TRBD1	CASGLVLDRAETQYF	TGTGCTAGTGGTTTGGTACTGGACAGGGCAGAGACCCAGTACTTC
TRBV5-6	TRBJ1-6	many	.	CASSFNWDNSPLHF	TGTGCCAGCAGCTTTAATTGGGATAATTCACCCCTCCACTTT
TRBV6-1	TRBJ2-5	once	.	CASSETALQETQYF	TGTGCCAGCAGTGAGACGGCGCTCCAAGAGACCCAGTACTTC
TRBV28	TRBJ2-7	many	.	CASSTLEEQYF	TGTGCCAGCAGTACCCTCGAGGAGCAGTACTTC
TRBV7-2	TRBJ1-5	.	TRBD1	CASSLARGQGQPQHF	TGTGCCAGCAGCTTAGCCAGGGGGCAGGGTCAGCCCCAGCATTTT
TRBV5-4	TRBJ2-2	many	.	CASTLGRTGELFF	TGTGCCAGCACCTTAGGGAGGACCGGGGAGCTGTTTTTT